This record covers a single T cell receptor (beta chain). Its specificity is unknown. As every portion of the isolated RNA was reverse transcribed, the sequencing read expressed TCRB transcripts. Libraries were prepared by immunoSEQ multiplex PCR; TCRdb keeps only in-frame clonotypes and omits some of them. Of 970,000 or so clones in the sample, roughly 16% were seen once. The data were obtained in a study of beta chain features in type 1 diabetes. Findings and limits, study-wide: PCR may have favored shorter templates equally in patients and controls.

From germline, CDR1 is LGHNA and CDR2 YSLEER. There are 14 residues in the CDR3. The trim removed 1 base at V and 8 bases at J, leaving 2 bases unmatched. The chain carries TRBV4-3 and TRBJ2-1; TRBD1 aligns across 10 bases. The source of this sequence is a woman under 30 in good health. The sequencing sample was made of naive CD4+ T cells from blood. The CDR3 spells CASSQAGTGDEQFF. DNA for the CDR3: TGCGCCAGCAGCCAAGCCGGGACAGGGGATGAGCAGTTCTTC.